This T cell receptor beta chain comes out of a study of OX40 agonist ivuxolimab in advanced cancers. Study at large: Patients were given ivuxolimab, an antibody that agonizes OX40 (CD134).

In germline, CDR1 is MNHEY, CDR2 SMNVEV (reference sequence). This CDR3 has 15 amino acids. The ends lost 6 bases at V and 2 bases at J; junction bases unmatched: 7. Here immunoSEQ multiplex PCR was the method, and the copy in TCRdb shows in-frame clones only, minus some. The repertoire holds approximately 15,000 clones, around four fifths seen once, with less than 40% in the top ten. The chain carries TRBV27 and TRBJ2-7, with 10 nucleotides matching TRBD2. The TCR sequence derives from an adult with an advanced solid tumor such as melanoma, head and neck, liver or kidney cancer. The sample here was CD4+ or CD8+ T cells sorted from blood, taken in a trial of the OX40 agonist ivuxolimab. The CDR3 sequence: CASRKLAGRAYEQYF. As DNA, the CDR3 is TGTGCCAGCAGAAAACTAGCGGGAAGGGCCTACGAGCAGTACTTC.